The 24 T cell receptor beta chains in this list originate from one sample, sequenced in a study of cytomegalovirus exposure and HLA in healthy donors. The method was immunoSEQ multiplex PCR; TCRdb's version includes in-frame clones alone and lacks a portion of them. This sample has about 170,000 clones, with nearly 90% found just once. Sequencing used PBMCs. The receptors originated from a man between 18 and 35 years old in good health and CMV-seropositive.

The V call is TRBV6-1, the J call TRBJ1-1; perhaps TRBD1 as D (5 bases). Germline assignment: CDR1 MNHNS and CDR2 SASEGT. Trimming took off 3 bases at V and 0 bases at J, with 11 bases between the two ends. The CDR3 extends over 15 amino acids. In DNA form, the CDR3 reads TGTGCCAGCAGTGACTCTGCAGGGATGAACACTGAAGCTTTCTTT. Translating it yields CASSDSAGMNTEAFF.

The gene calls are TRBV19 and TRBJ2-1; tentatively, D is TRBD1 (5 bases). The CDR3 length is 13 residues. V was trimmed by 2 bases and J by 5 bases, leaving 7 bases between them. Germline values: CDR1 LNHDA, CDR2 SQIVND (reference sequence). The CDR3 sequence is CASSIIGDNEQFF. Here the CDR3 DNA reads TGTGCCAGTAGTATAATAGGGGACAATGAGCAGTTCTTC.

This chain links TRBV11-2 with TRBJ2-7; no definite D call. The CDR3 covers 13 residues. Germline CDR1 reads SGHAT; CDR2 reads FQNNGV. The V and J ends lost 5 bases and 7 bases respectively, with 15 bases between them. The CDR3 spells CASSPYAQEEQYF. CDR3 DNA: TGTGCCAGCAGCCCCTATGCTCAGGAAGAGCAGTACTTC.

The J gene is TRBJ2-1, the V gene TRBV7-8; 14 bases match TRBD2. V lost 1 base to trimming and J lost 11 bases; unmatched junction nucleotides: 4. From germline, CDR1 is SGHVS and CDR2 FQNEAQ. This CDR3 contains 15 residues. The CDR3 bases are TGTGCCAGCAGCTTAGAAGGGACTAGCGGGAGTAAGCAGTTCTTC. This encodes CASSLEGTSGSKQFF.

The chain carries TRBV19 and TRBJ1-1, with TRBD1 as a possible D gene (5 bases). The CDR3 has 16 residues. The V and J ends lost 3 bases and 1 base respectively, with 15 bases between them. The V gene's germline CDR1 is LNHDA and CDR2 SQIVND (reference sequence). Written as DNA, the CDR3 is TGTGCCAGTAGTATCCTGCCGACAGAAGCGAACACTGAAGCTTTCTTT. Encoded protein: CASSILPTEANTEAFF. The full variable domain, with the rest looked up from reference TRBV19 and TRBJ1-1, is DGGITQSPKYLFRKEGQNVTLSCEQNLNHDAMYWYRQDPGQGLRLIYYSQIVNDFQKGDIAEGYSVSREKKESFPLTVTSAQKNPTAFYLCASSILPTEANTEAFFGQGTRLTVV.

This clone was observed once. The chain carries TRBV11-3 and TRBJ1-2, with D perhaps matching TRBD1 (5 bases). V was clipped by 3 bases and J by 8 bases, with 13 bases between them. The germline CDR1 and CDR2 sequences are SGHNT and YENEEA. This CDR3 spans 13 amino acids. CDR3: CASSLEGARGYTF. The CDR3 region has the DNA TGTGCCAGCAGCTTGGAAGGGGCGAGGGGCTACACCTTC.

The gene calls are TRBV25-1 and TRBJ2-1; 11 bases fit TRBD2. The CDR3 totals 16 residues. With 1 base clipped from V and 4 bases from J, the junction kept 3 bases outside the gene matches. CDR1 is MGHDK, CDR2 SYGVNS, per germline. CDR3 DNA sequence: TGTGCCAGCAGTGAATCCGGGACTAGCGGTTACAATGAGCAGTTCTTC. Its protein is CASSESGTSGYNEQFF.

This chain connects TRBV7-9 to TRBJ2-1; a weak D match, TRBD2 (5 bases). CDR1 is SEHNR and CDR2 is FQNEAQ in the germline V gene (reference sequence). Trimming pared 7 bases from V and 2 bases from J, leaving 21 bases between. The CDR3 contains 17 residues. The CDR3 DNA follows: TGTGCCAGCACCACCCTTCGCCTAGCCCCTACCTACAATGAGCAGTTCTTC. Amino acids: CASTTLRLAPTYNEQFF.

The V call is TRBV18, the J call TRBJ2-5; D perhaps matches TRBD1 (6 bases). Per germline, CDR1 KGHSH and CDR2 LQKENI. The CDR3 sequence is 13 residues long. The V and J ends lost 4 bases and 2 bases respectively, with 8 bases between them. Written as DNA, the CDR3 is TGTGCCAGCTCACTACAGGGTCAAGAGACCCAGTACTTC. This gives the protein CASSLQGQETQYF. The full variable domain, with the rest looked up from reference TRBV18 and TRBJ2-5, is NAGVMQNPRHLVRRRGQEARLRCSPMKGHSHVYWYRQLPEEGLKFMVYLQKENIIDESGMPKERFSAEFPKEGPSILRIQQVVRGDSAAYFCASSLQGQETQYFGPGTRLLVL.

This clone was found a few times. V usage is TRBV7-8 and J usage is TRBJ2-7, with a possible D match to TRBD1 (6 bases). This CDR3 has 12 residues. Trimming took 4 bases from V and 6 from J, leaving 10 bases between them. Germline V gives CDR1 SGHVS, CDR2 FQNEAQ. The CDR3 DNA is TGTGCCAGCAGCTCCAGGGGTTCCGAGCAGTACTTC. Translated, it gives CASSSRGSEQYF.

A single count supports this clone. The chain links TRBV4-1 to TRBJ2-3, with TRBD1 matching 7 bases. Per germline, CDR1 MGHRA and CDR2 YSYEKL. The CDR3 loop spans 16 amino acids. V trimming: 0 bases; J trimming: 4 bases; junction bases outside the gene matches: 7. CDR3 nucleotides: TGCGCCAGCAGCCAAGACGAGACAGGGTTAGCAGATACGCAGTATTTT. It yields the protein CASSQDETGLADTQYF.

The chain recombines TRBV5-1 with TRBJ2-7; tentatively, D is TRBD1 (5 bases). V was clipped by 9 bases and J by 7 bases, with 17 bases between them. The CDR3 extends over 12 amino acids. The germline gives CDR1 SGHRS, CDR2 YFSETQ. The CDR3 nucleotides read TGCGCCACTTCGGACCCACCAGGGGAGCAGTACTTC. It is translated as CATSDPPGEQYF.

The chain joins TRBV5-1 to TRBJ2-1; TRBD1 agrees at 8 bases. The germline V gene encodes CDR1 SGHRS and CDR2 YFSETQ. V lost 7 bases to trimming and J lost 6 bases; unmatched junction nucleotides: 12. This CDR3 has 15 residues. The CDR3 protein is CASRPPGGDSNEQFF. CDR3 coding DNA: TGCGCCAGCCGCCCCCCAGGGGGCGATTCCAATGAGCAGTTCTTC. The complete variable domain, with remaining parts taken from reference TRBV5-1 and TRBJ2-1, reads KAGVTQTPRYLIKTRGQQVTLSCSPISGHRSVSWYQQTPGQGLQFLFEYFSETQRNKGNFPGRFSGRQFSNSRSEMNVSTLELGDSALYLCASRPPGGDSNEQFFGPGTRLTVL.

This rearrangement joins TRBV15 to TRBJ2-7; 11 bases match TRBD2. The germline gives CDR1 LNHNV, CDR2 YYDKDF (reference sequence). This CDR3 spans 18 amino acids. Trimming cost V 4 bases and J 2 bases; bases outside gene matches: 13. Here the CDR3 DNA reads TGTGCCACCAGCACTAGGGCTCAGACTAGCGGGGCCCCCTACGAGCAGTACTTC. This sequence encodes CATSTRAQTSGAPYEQYF.

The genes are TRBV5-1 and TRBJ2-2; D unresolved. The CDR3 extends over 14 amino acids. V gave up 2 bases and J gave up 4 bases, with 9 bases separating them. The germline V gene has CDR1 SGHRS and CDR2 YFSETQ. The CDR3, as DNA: TGCGCCAGCAGCTTTCAGGTCGGCACCGGGGAGCTGTTTTTT. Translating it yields CASSFQVGTGELFF. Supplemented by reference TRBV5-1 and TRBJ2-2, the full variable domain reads KAGVTQTPRYLIKTRGQQVTLSCSPISGHRSVSWYQQTPGQGLQFLFEYFSETQRNKGNFPGRFSGRQFSNSRSEMNVSTLELGDSALYLCASSFQVGTGELFFGEGSRLTVL.

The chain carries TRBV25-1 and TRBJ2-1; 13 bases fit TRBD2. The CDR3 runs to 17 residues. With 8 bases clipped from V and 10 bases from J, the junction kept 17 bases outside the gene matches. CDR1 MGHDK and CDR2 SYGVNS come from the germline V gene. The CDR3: CASENRPGLAGRREQFF. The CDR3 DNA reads TGTGCCAGCGAAAATAGACCGGGACTAGCGGGAAGAAGGGAGCAGTTCTTC.

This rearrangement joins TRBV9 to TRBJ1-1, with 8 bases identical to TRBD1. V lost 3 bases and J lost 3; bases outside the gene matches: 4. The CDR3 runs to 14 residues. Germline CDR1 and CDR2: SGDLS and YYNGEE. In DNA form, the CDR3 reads TGTGCCAGCAGCGGGACAGGGTCCCACACTGAAGCTTTCTTT. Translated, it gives CASSGTGSHTEAFF.

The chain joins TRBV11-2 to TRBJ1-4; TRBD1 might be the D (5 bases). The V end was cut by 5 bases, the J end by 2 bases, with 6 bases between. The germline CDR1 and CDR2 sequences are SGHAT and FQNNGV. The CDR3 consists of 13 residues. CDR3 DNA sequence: TGTGCCAGCAGCCGGGGGACTAATGAAAAACTGTTTTTT. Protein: CASSRGTNEKLFF.

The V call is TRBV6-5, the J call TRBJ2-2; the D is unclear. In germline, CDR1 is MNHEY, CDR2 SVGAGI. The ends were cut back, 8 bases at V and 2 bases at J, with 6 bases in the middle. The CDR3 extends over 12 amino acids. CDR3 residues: CASQKNTGELFF. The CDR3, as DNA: TGTGCCAGCCAAAAAAACACCGGGGAGCTGTTTTTT.

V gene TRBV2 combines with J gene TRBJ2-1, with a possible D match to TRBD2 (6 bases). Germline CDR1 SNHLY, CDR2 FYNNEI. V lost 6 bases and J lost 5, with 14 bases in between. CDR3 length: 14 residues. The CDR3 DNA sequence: TGTGCCAGCAGGCCTAGCGAGTTTAACAATGAGCAGTTCTTC. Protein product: CASRPSEFNNEQFF.

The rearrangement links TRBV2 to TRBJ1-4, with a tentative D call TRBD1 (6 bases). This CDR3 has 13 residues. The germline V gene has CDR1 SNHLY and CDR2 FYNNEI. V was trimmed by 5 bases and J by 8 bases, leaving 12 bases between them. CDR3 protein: CASSRGGREKLFF. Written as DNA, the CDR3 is TGTGCCAGCAGTAGGGGGGGACGGGAAAAACTGTTTTTT.

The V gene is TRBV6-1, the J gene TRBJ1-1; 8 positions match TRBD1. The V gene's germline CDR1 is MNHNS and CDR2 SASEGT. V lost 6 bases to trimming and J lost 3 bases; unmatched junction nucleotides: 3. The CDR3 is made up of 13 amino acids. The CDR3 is CASSQGADTEAFF. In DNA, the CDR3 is TGTGCCAGCAGCCAGGGGGCCGACACTGAAGCTTTCTTT.

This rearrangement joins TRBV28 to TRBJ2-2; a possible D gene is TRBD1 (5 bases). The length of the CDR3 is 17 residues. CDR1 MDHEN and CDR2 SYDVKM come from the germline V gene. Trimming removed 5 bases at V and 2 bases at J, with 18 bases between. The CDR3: CASSLPLGRTNTGELFF. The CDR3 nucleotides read TGTGCCAGCAGTCTTCCCCTCGGACGGACAAACACCGGGGAGCTGTTTTTT.

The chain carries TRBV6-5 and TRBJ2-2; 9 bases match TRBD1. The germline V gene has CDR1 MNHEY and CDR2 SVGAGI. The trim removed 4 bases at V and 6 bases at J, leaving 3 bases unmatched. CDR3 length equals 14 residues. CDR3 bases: TGTGCCAGCAGTTGGCGACAGGGGGCCGGGGAGCTGTTTTTT. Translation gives CASSWRQGAGELFF.